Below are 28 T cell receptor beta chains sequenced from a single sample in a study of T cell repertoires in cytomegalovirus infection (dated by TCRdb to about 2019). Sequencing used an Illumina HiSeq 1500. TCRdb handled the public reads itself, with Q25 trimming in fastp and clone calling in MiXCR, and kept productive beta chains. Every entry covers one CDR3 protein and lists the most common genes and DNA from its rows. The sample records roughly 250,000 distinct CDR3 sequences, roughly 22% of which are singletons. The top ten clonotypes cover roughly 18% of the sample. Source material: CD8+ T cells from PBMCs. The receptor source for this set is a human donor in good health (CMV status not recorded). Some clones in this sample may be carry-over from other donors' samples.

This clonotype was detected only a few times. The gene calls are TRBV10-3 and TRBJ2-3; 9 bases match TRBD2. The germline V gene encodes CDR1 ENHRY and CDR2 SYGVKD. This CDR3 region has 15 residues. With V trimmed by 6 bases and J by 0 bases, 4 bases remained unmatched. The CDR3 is CAISHTSGSTDTQYF. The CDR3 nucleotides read TGTGCCATCAGCCACACTAGCGGGAGCACAGATACGCAGTATTTT.

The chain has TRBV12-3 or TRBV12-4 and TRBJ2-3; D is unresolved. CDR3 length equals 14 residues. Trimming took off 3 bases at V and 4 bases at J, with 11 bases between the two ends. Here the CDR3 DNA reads TGTGCCAGCAGTTTCCCAGGATTCGCAGATACGCAGTATTTT. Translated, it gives CASSFPGFADTQYF.

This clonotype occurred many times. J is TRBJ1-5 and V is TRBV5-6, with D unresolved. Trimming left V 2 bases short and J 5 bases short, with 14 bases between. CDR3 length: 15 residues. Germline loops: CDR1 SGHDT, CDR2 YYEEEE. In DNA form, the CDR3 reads TGTGCCAGCAGCTTTGCGGCGGCGGTGGATCAGCCCCAGCATTTT. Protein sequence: CASSFAAAVDQPQHF.

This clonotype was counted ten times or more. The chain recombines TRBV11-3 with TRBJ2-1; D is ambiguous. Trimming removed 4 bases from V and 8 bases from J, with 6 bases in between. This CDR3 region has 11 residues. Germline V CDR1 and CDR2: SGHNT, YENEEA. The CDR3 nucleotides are TGTGCCAGCAGCTCGACGTATGAGCAGTTCTTC. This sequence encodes CASSSTYEQFF.

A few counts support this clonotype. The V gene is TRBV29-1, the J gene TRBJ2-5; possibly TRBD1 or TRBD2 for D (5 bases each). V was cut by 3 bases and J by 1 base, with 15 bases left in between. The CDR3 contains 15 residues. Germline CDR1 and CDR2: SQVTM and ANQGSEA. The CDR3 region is CSVEAVSGPQETQYF. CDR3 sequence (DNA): TGCAGCGTTGAGGCGGTATCGGGGCCCCAAGAGACCCAGTACTTC.

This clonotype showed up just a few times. Here the CDR3 DNA reads TGTGCCGGCGGCAGAGGTCCTTGGCCGTCAGTAGATGGCTACACCTTC. Translated: CAGGRGPWPSVDGYTF. The rearrangement joins TRBV2 to TRBJ1-2; unclear D gene. The V end was cut by 11 bases, the J end by 6 bases, with 28 bases between. Germline V gene lookup returns CDR1 SNHLY and CDR2 FYNNEI. This CDR3 is 16 amino acids long.

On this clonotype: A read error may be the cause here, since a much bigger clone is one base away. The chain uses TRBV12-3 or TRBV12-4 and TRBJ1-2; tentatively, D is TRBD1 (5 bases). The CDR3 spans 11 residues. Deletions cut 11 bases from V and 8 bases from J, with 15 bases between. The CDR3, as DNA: TGTGCCGTCCGTTACGGGGGGGGCTACACCTTC. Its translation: CAVRYGGGYTF.

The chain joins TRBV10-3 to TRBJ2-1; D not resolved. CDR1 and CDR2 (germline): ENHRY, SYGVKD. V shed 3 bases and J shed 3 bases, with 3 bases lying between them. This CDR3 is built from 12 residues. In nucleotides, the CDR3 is TGTGCCATCAGTGATGGCTACAATGAGCAGTTCTTC. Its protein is CAISDGYNEQFF.

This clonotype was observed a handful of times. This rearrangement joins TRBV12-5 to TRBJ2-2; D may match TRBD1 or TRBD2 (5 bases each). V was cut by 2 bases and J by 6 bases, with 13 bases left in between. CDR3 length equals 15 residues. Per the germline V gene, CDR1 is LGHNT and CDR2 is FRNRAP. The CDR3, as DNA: TGTGCTAGTGGTTTGAATGGGGGTAGGTCCGGGGAGCTGTTTTTT. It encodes CASGLNGGRSGELFF.

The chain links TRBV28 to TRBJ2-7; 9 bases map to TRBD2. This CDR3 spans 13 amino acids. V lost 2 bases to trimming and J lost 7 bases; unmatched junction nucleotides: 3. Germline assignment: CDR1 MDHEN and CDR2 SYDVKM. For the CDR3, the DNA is TGTGCCAGCAGTTTAGCGGGGGGGACGGAGCAGTACTTC. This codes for CASSLAGGTEQYF.

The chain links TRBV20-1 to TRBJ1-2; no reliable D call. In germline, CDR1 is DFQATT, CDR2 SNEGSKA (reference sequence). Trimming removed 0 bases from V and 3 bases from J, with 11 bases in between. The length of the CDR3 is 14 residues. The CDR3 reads CSARDGYPYYGYTF. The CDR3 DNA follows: TGCAGTGCTAGAGATGGCTACCCCTACTATGGCTACACCTTC.

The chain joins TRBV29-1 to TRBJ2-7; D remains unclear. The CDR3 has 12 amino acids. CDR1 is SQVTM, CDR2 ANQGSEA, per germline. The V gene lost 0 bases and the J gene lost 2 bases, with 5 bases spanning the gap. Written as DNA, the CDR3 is TGCAGCGTTGAAGAGGGCACCTACGAGCAGTACTTC. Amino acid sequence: CSVEEGTYEQYF.

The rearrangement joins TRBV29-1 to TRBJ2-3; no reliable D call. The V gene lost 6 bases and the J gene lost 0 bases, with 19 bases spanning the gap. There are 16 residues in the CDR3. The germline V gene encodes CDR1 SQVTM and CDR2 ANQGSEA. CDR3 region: CSVDPPPSWSTDTQYF. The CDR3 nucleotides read TGCAGCGTCGACCCCCCGCCGTCCTGGAGCACAGATACGCAGTATTTT.

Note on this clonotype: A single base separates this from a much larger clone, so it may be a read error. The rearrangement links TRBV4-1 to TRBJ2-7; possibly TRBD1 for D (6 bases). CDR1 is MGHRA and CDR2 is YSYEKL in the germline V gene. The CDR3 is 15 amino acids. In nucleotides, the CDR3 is TGTGCCAGCAGCCAAGAAGGGACATTCTCCTACGAGCAGTACTTC. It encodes CASSQEGTFSYEQYF.

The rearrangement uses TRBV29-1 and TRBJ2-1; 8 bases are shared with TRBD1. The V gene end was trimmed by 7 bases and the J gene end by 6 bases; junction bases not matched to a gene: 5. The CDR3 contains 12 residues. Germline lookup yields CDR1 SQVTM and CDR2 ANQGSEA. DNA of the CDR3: TGCAGCGCAGGACAGGGTATCAATGAGCAGTTCTTC. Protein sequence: CSAGQGINEQFF.

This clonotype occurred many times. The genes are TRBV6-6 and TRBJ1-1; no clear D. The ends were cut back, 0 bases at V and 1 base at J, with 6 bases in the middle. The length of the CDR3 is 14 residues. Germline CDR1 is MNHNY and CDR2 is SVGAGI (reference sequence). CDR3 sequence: CASSYSNGNTEAFF. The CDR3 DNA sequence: TGTGCCAGCAGTTACTCGAATGGGAACACTGAAGCTTTCTTT.

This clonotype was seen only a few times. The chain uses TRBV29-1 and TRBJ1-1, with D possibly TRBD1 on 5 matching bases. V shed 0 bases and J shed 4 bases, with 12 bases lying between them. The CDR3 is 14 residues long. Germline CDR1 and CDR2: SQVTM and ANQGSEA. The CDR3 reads CSVEDGNRGTEAFF. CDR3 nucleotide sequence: TGCAGCGTTGAAGACGGGAATAGGGGCACTGAAGCTTTCTTT. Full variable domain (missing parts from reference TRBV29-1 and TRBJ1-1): SAVISQKPSRDICQRGTSLTIQCQVDSQVTMMFWYRQQPGQSLTLIATANQGSEATYESGFVIDKFPISRPNLTFSTLTVSNMSPEDSSIYLCSVEDGNRGTEAFFGQGTRLTVV.

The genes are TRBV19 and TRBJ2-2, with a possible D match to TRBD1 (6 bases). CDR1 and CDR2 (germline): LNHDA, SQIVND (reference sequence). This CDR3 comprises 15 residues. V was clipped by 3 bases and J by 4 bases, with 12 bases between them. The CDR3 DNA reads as TGTGCCAGTAGTATTTGGGGGACATCCACCGGGGAGCTGTTTTTT. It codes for CASSIWGTSTGELFF.

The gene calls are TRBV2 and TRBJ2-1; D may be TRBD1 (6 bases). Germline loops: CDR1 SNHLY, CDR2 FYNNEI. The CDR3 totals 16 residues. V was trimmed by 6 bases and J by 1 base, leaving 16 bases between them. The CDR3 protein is CASRGPGHRSYNEQFF. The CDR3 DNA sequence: TGTGCCAGCAGGGGCCCGGGACACCGTTCCTACAATGAGCAGTTCTTC. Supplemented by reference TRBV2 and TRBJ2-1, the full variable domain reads EPEVTQTPSHQVTQMGQEVILRCVPISNHLYFYWYRQILGQKVEFLVSFYNNEISEKSEIFDDQFSVERPDGSNFTLKIRSTKLEDSAMYFCASRGPGHRSYNEQFFGPGTRLTVL.

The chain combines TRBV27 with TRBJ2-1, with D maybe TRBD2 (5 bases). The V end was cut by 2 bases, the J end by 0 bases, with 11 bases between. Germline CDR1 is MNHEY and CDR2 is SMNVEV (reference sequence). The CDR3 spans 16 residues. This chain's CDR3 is CASSLSGFSSYNEQFF. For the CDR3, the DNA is TGTGCCAGCAGTTTAAGCGGTTTTAGCTCCTACAATGAGCAGTTCTTC.

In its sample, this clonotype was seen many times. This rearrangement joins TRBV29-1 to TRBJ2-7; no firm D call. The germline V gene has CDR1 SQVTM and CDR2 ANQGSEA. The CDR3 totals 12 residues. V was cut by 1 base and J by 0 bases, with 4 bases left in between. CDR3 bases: TGCAGCGTTGAAGGGAGCTCCTACGAGCAGTACTTC. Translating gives CSVEGSSYEQYF.

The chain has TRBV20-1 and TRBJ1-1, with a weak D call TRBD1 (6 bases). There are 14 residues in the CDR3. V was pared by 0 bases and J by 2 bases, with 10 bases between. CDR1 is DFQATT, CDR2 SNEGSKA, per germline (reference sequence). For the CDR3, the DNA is TGCAGTGCTAGAGATTGGGGGCCCAACACTGAAGCTTTCTTT. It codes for CSARDWGPNTEAFF.

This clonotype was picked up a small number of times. The CDR3, as DNA: TGTGCCAGCAGCTTAAGACTAGCGCGACAAGAGACCCAGTACTTC. It translates to CASSLRLARQETQYF. The chain carries TRBV7-6 and TRBJ2-5, with 8 bases aligning to TRBD2. The V gene's germline CDR1 is SGHVS and CDR2 FNYEAQ. J gave up 2 bases and V 2 bases, and 4 bases lay outside the gene matches. CDR3 length: 15 amino acids. Full variable domain (missing parts from reference TRBV7-6 and TRBJ2-5): GAGVSQSPRYKVTKRGQDVALRCDPISGHVSLYWYRQALGQGPEFLTYFNYEAQQDKSGLPNDRFSAERPEGSISTLTIQRTEQRDSAMYRCASSLRLARQETQYFGPGTRLLVL.

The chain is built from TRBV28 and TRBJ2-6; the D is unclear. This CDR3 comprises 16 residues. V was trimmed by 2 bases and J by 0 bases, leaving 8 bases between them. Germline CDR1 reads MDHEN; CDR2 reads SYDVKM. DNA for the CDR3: TGTGCCAGCAGTTTACTACAAATCTCTGGGGCCAACGTCCTGACTTTC. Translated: CASSLLQISGANVLTF.

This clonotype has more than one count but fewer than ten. As DNA, the CDR3 is TGTGCCAGCAGTTTGCAGTTAAATGAAAAACTGTTTTTT. Residues: CASSLQLNEKLFF. The chain links TRBV28 to TRBJ1-4; no firm D call. Germline V gives CDR1 MDHEN, CDR2 SYDVKM. The CDR3 extends over 13 amino acids. Trimming removed 3 bases at V and 5 bases at J, with 7 bases between.

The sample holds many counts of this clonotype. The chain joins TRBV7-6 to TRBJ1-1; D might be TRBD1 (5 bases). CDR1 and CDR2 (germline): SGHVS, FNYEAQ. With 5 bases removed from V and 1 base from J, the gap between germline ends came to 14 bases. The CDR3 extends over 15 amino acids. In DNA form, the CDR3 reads TGTGCCAGCAGCGATTATACCACAGGGAACACTGAAGCTTTCTTT. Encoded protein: CASSDYTTGNTEAFF.

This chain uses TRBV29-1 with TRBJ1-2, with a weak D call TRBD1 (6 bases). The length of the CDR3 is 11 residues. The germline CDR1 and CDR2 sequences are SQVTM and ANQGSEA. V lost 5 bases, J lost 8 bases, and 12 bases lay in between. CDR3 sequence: CSVWGAWGYTF. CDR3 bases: TGCAGCGTTTGGGGGGCGTGGGGCTACACCTTC.

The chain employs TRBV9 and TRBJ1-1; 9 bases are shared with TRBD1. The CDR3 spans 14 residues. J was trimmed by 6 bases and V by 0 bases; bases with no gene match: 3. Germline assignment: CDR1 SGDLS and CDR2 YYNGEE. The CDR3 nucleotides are TGTGCCAGCAGCGTAGGGGACAGGGACCCTGAAGCTTTCTTT. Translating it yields CASSVGDRDPEAFF. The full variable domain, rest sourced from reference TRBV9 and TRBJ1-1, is DSGVTQTPKHLITATGQRVTLRCSPRSGDLSVYWYQQSLDQGLQFLIQYYNGEERAKGNILERFSAQQFPDLHSELNLSSLELGDSALYFCASSVGDRDPEAFFGQGTRLTVV.